Detailed here is one T cell receptor (beta chain). These data come from a study of blood T cell repertoires in COVID-19. Across the whole study: PBMCs, B-cell-depleted T cells, or T cells provided the cDNA or gDNA that made up the material.

This CDR3 is built from 13 residues. V was shortened by 1 base and J by 4 bases, with 7 bases between the two germline ends. CDR1 LNHDA and CDR2 SQIVND come from the germline V gene (reference sequence). Sequencing used immunoSEQ multiplex PCR; TCRdb keeps in-frame clones, though not all of them. The sample has roughly 120,000 clones, under 75% seen once. V usage is TRBV19 and J usage is TRBJ1-2; D is uncertain. What was sequenced was peripheral blood. The receptor's source is a woman aged 55 to 70 with acute or convalescent COVID-19. The CDR3 is CASSIGPSYGYTF. The CDR3 nucleotides read TGTGCCAGTAGTATAGGTCCCTCCTATGGCTACACCTTC. Using reference TRBV19 and TRBJ1-2 for the parts outside the CDR3, the full variable domain is DGGITQSPKYLFRKEGQNVTLSCEQNLNHDAMYWYRQDPGQGLRLIYYSQIVNDFQKGDIAEGYSVSREKKESFPLTVTSAQKNPTAFYLCASSIGPSYGYTFGSGTRLTVV.